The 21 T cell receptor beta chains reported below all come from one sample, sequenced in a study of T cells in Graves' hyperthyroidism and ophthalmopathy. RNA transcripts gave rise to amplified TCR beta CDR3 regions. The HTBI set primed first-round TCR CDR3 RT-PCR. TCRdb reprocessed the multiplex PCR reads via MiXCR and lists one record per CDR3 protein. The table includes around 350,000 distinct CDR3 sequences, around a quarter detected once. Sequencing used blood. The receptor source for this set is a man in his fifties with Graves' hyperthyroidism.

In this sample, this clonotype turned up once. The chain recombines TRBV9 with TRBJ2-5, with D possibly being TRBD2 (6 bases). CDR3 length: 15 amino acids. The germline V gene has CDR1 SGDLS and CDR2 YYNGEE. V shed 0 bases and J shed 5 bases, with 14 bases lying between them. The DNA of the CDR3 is TGTGCCAGCAGCGTAGAGCCCCAACGGGGGGAGACCCAGTACTTC. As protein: CASSVEPQRGETQYF.

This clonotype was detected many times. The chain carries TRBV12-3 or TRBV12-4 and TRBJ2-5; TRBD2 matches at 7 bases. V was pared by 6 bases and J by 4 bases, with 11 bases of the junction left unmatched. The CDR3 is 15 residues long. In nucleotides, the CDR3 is TGTGCCAGCAGGTCGGAGATGACTAGCCCAGAGACCCAGTACTTC. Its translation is CASRSEMTSPETQYF.

The CDR3 bases are TGTGCCATCAGGGGCCGCGGGTTTGGCTACACCTTC. It specifies CAIRGRGFGYTF. The chain couples TRBV10-3 to TRBJ1-2; D not resolved. The germline V gene has CDR1 ENHRY and CDR2 SYGVKD. The CDR3 sequence is 12 residues long. With 6 bases removed from V and 7 bases from J, the gap between germline ends came to 12 bases.

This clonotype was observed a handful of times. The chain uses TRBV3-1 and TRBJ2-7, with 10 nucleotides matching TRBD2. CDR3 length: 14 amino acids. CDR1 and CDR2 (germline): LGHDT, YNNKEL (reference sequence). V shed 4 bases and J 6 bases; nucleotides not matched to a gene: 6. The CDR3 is CASSPPSGSSEQYF. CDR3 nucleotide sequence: TGTGCCAGCAGCCCCCCTAGCGGGAGCTCCGAGCAGTACTTC.

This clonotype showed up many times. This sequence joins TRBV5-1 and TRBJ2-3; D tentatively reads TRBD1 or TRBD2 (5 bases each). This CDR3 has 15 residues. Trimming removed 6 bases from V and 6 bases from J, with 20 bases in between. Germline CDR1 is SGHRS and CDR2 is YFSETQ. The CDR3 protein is CASTPGTSWTDTQYF. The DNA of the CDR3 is TGCGCCAGCACCCCCGGGACCTCCTGGACGGATACGCAGTATTTT.

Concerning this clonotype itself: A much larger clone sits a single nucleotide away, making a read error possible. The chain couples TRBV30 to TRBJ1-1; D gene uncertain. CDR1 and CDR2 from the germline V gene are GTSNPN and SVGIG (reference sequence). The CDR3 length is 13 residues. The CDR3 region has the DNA TGTGCCTGGAGTGTACGGTTAAACACTGCAGCTTTCTTT. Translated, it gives CAWSVRLNTAAFF.

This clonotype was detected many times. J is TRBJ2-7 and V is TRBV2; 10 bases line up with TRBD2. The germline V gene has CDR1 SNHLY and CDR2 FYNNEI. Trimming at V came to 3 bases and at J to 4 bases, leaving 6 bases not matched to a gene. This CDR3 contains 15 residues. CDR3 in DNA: TGTGCCAGCAGTGAGTCTAGCGGGAGTTATTACGAGCAGTACTTC. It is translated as CASSESSGSYYEQYF.

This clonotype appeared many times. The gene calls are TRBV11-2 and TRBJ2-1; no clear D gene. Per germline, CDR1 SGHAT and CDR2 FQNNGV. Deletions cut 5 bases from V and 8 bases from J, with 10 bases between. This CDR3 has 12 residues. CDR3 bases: TGTGCCAGCAGCCCCCTCTCCCATGAGCAGTTCTTC. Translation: CASSPLSHEQFF.

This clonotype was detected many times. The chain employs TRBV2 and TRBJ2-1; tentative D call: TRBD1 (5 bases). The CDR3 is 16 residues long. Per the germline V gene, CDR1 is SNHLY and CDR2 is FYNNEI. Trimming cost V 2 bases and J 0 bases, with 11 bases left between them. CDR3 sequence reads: CASSESLDSSYNEQFF. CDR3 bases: TGTGCCAGCAGTGAATCTCTAGACAGCTCCTACAATGAGCAGTTCTTC.

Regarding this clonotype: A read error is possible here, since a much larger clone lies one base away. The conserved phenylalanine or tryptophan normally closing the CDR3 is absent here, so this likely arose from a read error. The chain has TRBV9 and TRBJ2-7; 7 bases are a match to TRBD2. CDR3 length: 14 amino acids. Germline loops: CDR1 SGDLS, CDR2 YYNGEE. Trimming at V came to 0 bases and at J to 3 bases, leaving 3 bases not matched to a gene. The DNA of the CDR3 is TGTGCCAGCAGCGTAGGGGACTATCTCTACGAGCAGTACCTC. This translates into CASSVGDYLYEQYL.

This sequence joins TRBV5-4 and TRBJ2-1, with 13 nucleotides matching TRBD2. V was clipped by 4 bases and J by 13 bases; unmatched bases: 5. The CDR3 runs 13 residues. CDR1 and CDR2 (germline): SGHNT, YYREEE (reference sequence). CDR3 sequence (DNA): TGTGCCAGCAGCACTAGCGGGAGGGACCGACAGTTCTTC. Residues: CASSTSGRDRQFF.

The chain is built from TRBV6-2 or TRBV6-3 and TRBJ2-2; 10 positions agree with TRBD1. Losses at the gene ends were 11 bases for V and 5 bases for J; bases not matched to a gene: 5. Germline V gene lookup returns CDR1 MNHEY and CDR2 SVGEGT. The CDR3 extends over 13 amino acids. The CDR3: CAARDRGTGELFF. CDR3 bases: TGTGCCGCCCGGGACAGGGGAACCGGGGAGCTGTTTTTT.

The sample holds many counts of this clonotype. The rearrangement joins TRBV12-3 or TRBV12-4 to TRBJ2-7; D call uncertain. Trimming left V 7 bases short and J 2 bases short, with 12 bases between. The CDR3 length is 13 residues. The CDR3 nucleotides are TGTGCCAGCACCCGACGGCTTGCCTACGAGCAGTACTTC. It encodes CASTRRLAYEQYF.

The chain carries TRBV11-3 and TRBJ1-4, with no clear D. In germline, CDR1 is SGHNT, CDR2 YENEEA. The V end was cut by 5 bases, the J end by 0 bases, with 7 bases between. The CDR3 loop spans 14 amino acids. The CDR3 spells CASSVAATNEKLFF. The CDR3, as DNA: TGTGCCAGCAGCGTAGCCGCAACTAATGAAAAACTGTTTTTT.

Written as DNA, the CDR3 is TGTGCCAGCAGTTCCCTAGCGCGGGGGAACACCGGGGAGCTGTTTTTT. It codes for CASSSLARGNTGELFF. The V gene is TRBV27, the J gene TRBJ2-2; TRBD2 might be the D (6 bases). Deletions cut 4 bases from V and 1 base from J, with 13 bases between. Germline V CDR1 and CDR2: MNHEY, SMNVEV (reference sequence). The CDR3 consists of 16 residues.

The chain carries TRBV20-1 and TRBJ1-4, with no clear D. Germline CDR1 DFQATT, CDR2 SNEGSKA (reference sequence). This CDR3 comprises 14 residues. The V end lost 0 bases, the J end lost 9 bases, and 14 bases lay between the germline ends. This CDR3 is CSARDVGYGQKLFF. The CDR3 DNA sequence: TGCAGTGCTAGAGATGTAGGGTATGGCCAAAAACTGTTTTTT.

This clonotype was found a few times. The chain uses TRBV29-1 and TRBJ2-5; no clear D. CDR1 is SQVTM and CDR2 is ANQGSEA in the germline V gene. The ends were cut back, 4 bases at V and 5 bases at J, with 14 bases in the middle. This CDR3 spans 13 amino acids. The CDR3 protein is CSVVRTLEETQYF. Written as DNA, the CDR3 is TGCAGCGTTGTTAGGACCCTGGAGGAGACCCAGTACTTC. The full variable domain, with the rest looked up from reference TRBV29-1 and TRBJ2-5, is SAVISQKPSRDICQRGTSLTIQCQVDSQVTMMFWYRQQPGQSLTLIATANQGSEATYESGFVIDKFPISRPNLTFSTLTVSNMSPEDSSIYLCSVVRTLEETQYFGPGTRLLVL.

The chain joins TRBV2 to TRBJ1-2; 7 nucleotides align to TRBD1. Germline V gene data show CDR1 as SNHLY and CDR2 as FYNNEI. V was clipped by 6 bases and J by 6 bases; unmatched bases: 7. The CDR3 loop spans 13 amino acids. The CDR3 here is CASSDRAGDGYTF. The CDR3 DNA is TGTGCCAGCAGCGACAGGGCGGGGGATGGCTACACCTTC.

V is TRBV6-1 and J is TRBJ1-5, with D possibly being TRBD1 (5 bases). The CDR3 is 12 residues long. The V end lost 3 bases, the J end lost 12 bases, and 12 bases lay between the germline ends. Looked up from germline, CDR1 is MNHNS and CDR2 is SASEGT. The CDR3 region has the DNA TGTGCCAGCAGTGATCCTGGACATATCCAGCATTTT. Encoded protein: CASSDPGHIQHF.

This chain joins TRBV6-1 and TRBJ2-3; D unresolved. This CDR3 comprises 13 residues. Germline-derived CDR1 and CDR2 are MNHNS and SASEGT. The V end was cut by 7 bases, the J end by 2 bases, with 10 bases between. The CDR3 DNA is TGTGCCAGCACCAGGCCAGACACAGATACGCAGTATTTT. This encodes CASTRPDTDTQYF.

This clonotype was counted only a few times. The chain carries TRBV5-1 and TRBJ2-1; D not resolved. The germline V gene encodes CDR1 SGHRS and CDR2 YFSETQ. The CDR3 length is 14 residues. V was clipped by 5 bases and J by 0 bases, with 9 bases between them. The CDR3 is CASRAAVSYNEQFF. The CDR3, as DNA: TGCGCCAGCAGGGCAGCCGTCTCCTACAATGAGCAGTTCTTC.